Sequencing of this TCR beta chain was carried out in a study of Ad26.COV2.S vaccination and SARS-CoV-2 variants. General study findings and limits: Relative to placebo recipients, vaccine recipients exhibited elevated spike-specific TCR breadth. Spike-specific CD8+ and CD4+ T cell responses reportedly showed substantial breadth after vaccination.

As for this clone: Its antigen remains unknown.

Here immunoSEQ multiplex PCR was the method, and the copy in TCRdb shows in-frame clones only, minus some. Of about 250,000 clones in the sample, 70% to 90% are singletons; the top ten hold around 3%. Treatment: around 19 received Ad26.COV2.S at low or high dose, single or two shots; about 5 received placebo; per-sample allocation not given. Sampling happened 63 days after the first vaccine or placebo injection. Germline CDR1 and CDR2: LNHDA and SQIVND (reference sequence). This CDR3 is built from 20 residues. J lost 0 bases, V lost 5 bases, and 15 bases had no gene match. This chain links TRBV19 with TRBJ1-5, with 11 bases aligning to TRBD1. The source is a person aged 18-60 years who received the Ad26.COV2.S COVID-19 vaccine or a placebo. The sample was peripheral blood, taken in a trial of Ad26.COV2.S vaccine versus placebo. The CDR3: CASSALLGQGAAYSNQPQHF. The CDR3 DNA follows: TGTGCCAGTAGTGCCCTACTTGGACAGGGGGCCGCGTATAGCAATCAGCCCCAGCATTTT. Full variable domain (remainder filled in from reference TRBV19 and TRBJ1-5): DGGITQSPKYLFRKEGQNVTLSCEQNLNHDAMYWYRQDPGQGLRLIYYSQIVNDFQKGDIAEGYSVSREKKESFPLTVTSAQKNPTAFYLCASSALLGQGAAYSNQPQHFGDGTRLSIL.